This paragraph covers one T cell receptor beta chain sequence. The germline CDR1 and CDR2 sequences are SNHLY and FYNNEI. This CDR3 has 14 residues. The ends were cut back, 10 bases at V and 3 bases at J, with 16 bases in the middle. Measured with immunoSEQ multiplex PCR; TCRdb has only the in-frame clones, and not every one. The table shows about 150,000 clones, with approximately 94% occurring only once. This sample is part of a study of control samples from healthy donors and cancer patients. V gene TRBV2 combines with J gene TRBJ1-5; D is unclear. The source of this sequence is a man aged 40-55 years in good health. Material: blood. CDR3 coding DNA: TGTGCCACCTCAGACCTACCTTTCAATCAGCCCCAGCATTTT. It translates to CATSDLPFNQPQHF.